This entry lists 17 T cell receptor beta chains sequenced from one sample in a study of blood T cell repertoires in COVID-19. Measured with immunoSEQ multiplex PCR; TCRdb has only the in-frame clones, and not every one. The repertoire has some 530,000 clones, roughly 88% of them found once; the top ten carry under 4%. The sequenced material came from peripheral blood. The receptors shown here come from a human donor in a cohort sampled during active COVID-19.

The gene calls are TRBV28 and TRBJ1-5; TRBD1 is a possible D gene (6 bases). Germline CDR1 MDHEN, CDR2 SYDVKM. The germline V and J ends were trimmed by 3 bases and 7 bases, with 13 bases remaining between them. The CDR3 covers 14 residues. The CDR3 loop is CASSFHSGAQPQHF. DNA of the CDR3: TGTGCCAGCAGTTTTCATTCAGGGGCCCAGCCCCAGCATTTT.

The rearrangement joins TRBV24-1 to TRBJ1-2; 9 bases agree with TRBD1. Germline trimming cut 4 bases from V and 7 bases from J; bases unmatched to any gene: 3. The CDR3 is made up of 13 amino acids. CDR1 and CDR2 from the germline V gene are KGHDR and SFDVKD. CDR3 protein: CATSDRQGGGYTF. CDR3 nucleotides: TGTGCCACCAGTGACCGACAGGGGGGTGGCTACACCTTC.

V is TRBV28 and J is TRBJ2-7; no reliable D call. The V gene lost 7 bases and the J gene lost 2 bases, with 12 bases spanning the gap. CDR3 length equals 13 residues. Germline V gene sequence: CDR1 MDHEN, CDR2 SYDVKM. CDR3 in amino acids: CASTSVSTYEQYF. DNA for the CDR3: TGTGCCAGCACTTCGGTATCTACCTACGAGCAGTACTTC.

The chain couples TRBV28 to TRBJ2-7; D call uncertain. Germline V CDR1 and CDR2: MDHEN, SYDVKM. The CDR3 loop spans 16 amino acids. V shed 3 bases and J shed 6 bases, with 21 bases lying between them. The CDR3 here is CASSFRQPDLLSEQYF. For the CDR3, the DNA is TGTGCCAGCAGTTTTCGGCAGCCTGATTTACTAAGCGAGCAGTACTTC.

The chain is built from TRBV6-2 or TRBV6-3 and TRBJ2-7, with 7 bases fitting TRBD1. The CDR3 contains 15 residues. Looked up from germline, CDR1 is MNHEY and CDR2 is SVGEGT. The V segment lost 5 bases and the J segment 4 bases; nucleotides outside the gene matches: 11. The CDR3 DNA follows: TGTGCCAGCAGTCCAGGGGGAATAGGGGGATACGAGCAGTACTTC. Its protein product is CASSPGGIGGYEQYF.

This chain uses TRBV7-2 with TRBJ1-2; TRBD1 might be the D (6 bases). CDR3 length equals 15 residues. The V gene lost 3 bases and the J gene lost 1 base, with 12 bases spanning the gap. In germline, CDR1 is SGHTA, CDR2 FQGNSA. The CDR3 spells CASSFNRDNNYGYTF. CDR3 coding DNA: TGTGCCAGCAGCTTCAACCGGGACAATAACTATGGCTACACCTTC.

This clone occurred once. CDR3 sequence reads: CASKRGSGDTEAFF. CDR3 nucleotide sequence: TGTGCCAGTAAAAGGGGGTCTGGGGACACTGAAGCTTTCTTT. The chain is built from TRBV19 and TRBJ1-1; D perhaps matches TRBD1 (6 bases). V lost 7 bases, J lost 3 bases, and 15 bases lay in between. The CDR3 totals 14 residues. Germline CDR1 is LNHDA and CDR2 is SQIVND (reference sequence).

Here the CDR3 DNA reads TGTGCCAGCAGCCCCTTAGGGACAGGGGGGAGCACTGAAGCTTTCTTT. This sequence encodes CASSPLGTGGSTEAFF. The V and J genes are TRBV7-2 and TRBJ1-1; 11 nucleotides line up with TRBD1. Germline V CDR1 and CDR2: SGHTA, FQGNSA. J was trimmed by 4 bases and V by 5 bases; bases with no gene match: 9. CDR3 length: 16 residues.

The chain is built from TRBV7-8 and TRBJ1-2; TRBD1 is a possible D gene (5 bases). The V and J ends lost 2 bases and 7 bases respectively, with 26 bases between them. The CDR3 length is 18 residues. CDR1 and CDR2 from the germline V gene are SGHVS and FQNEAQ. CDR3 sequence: CASSLSGPGVLGSGGYTF. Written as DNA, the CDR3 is TGTGCCAGCAGCTTATCGGGGCCGGGGGTTCTAGGATCTGGTGGCTACACCTTC.

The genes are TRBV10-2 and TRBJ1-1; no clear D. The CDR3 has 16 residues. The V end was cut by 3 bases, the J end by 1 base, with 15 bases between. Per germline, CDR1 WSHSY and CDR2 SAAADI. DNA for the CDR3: TGCGCCAGCAGTGAAGGAGGGTCCCCTTCGAACACTGAAGCTTTCTTT. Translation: CASSEGGSPSNTEAFF.

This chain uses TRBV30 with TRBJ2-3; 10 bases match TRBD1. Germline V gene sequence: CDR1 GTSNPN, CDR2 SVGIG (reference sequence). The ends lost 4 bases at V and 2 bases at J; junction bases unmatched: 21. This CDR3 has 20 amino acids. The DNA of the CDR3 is TGTGCCTGGATGCTTCATGTCCCCGTATTGGGACAGGGGAACACAGATACGCAGTATTTT. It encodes CAWMLHVPVLGQGNTDTQYF.

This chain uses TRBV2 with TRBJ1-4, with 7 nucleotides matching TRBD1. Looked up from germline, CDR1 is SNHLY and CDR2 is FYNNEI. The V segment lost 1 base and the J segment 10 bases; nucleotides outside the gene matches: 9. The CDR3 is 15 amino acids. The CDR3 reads CASSEVRASGGKLFF. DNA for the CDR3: TGTGCCAGCAGTGAAGTACGGGCGTCAGGGGGAAAACTGTTTTTT.

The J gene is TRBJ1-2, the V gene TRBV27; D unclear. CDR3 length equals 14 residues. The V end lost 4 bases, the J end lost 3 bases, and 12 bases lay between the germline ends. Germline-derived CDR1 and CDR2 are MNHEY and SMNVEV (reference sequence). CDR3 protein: CASSSLERYYGYTF. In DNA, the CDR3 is TGTGCCAGCAGTTCCCTGGAGAGGTACTATGGCTACACCTTC.

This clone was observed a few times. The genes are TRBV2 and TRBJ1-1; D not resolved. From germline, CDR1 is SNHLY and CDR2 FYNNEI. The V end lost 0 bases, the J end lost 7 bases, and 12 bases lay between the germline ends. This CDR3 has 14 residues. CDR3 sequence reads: CASSEALSVFEAFF. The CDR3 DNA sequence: TGTGCCAGCAGTGAAGCGCTATCCGTGTTTGAAGCTTTCTTT.

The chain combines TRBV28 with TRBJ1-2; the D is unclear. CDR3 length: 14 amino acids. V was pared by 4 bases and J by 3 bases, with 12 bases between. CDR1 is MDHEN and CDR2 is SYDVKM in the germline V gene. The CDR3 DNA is TGTGCCAGCAGTTCCCCCAACGGGTACTATGGCTACACCTTC. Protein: CASSSPNGYYGYTF.

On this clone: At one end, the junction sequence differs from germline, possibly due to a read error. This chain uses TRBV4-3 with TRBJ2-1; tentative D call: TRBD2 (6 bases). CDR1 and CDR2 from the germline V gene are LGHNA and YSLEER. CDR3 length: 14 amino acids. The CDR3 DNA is TGCGCCAGCAGCCAAGATGGACCCGGGGGTGAGCAATTCTTC. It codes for CASSQDGPGGEQFF.

In nucleotides, the CDR3 is TGCGCCAGCAGCCCTGCGGGACAGGGAAGAGAGACCCAGTACTTC. This gives the protein CASSPAGQGRETQYF. The chain uses TRBV5-1 and TRBJ2-5; 9 positions match TRBD1. CDR1 is SGHRS and CDR2 is YFSETQ in the germline V gene. J lost 4 bases, V lost 4 bases, and 8 bases had no gene match. This CDR3 has 15 residues.